These 22 T cell receptor beta chains were all obtained from the same sample, sequenced in a study of CD8+CD57+ T cells in acquired aplastic anemia. Genomic DNA was employed as the template in profiling TCR beta VDJ and CDR3. TCRdb independently ran MiXCR on the reads; one entry per CDR3 protein. The sample lists around 64,000 distinct CDR3 sequences, 50% to 70% occurring once. The sequenced sample consisted of sorted CD4+, CD8+, or CD8+CD57+ T cells (not recorded which) from PBMCs. Every receptor here comes from a human donor in good health, serving as a control.

CDR3 coding DNA: TGCGCCAGCAGCACCGGACAGGGCGAGCAGTACTTC. It is translated as CASSTGQGEQYF. The chain couples TRBV5-1 to TRBJ2-7, with TRBD1 matching over 8 bases. This CDR3 spans 12 amino acids. The J segment lost 6 bases and the V segment lost 4 bases, leaving 3 bases of the junction unmatched. Germline CDR1 and CDR2: SGHRS and YFSETQ.

The rearrangement links TRBV10-1 to TRBJ2-7, with 7 nucleotides matching TRBD2. CDR1 and CDR2 (germline): WNHNN, SYGVQD (reference sequence). The CDR3 runs 16 residues. V dropped 4 bases and J dropped 2; count of bases not matched to a gene: 11. CDR3 coding DNA: TGCGCCAGCAGTGCGGTCCGAGGGCGGGGGACCTACGAGCAGTACTTC. This translates into CASSAVRGRGTYEQYF.

The chain joins TRBV10-1 to TRBJ2-5, with 8 bases that match TRBD2. The CDR3 contains 15 residues. Unmatched junction bases numbered 7, after V lost 2 bases and J lost 5 bases. Germline V gives CDR1 WNHNN, CDR2 SYGVQD (reference sequence). This CDR3 is CASSETRGAAETQYF. The CDR3 nucleotides are TGCGCCAGCAGTGAGACGCGGGGGGCAGCGGAGACCCAGTACTTC.

The V call is TRBV7-6, the J call TRBJ1-6; D gene unclear. The ends were cut back, 6 bases at V and 7 bases at J, with 10 bases in the middle. The CDR3 loop spans 13 amino acids. CDR1 SGHVS and CDR2 FNYEAQ come from the germline V gene. In DNA form, the CDR3 reads TGTGCCAGCAGTTTGCCAGTAAATTCACCCCTCCACTTT. Encoded protein: CASSLPVNSPLHF.

The chain carries TRBV2 and TRBJ2-7; D remains ambiguous. V was pared by 4 bases and J by 4 bases, with 8 bases between. The CDR3 spans 12 residues. Per the germline V gene, CDR1 is SNHLY and CDR2 is FYNNEI. CDR3 sequence reads: CASSGMTYEQYF. The CDR3, as DNA: TGTGCCAGCAGTGGGATGACGTACGAGCAGTACTTC.

The genes are TRBV19 and TRBJ1-4, with TRBD1 matching 10 bases. The CDR3 runs to 15 residues. Germline lookup yields CDR1 LNHDA and CDR2 SQIVND (reference sequence). V was pared by 6 bases and J by 7 bases, with 8 bases of the junction left unmatched. CDR3 bases: TGTGCCAGTAGCCCCGGGACAGGGGACGTTGAAAAACTGTTTTTT. This translates into CASSPGTGDVEKLFF.

This CDR3 is CASSLFFRDKTQYF. As DNA, the CDR3 is TGTGCCAGCAGCTTATTTTTCAGGGACAAGACCCAGTACTTC. This chain connects TRBV5-6 to TRBJ2-5, with D perhaps matching TRBD1 (6 bases). The V end was cut by 2 bases, the J end by 6 bases, with 14 bases between. CDR1 and CDR2 (germline): SGHDT, YYEEEE. The CDR3 is 14 amino acids.

This clonotype has a handful of counts. A much larger clone lies one base from this, so it may be a read error. V usage is TRBV5-5 and J usage is TRBJ1-6; D gene uncertain. The CDR3 spans 16 residues. From germline, CDR1 is SGHKS and CDR2 YYEKEE (reference sequence). CDR3 bases: TGTGCCAGCAGCTCTGAACAGAGCTCCTATAATCCACCCCTCCACTTT. Translated: CASSSEQSSYNPPLHF.

The chain links TRBV7-3 to TRBJ1-6, with D perhaps TRBD1 (5 bases). CDR1 SGHTA and CDR2 FQGTGA come from the germline V gene. The V and J ends lost 8 bases and 10 bases respectively, with 15 bases between them. This CDR3 region has 13 residues. CDR3 in DNA: TGTGCCAGCCTTGGCGGGGCCCGGTCACCCCTCCACTTT. This translates into CASLGGARSPLHF.

CDR3 amino acids: CASSVAGAEYNEQFF. CDR3 DNA sequence: TGTGCCAGCTCAGTAGCGGGAGCGGAGTACAATGAGCAGTTCTTC. The genes are TRBV18 and TRBJ2-1; the match to TRBD2 covers 9 bases. V lost 5 bases and J lost 4; bases outside the gene matches: 6. The length of the CDR3 is 15 residues. In germline, CDR1 is KGHSH, CDR2 LQKENI.

The chain has TRBV11-1 and TRBJ2-1, with 8 bases fitting TRBD1. V gave up 10 bases and J gave up 3 bases; unmatched junction bases: 14. Germline V gene data show CDR1 as SGHAT and CDR2 as FQDESV (reference sequence). The CDR3 has 16 residues. CDR3 residues: CATSDYRGIGYNEQFF. The CDR3 bases are TGTGCCACCAGTGATTACAGGGGGATAGGCTACAATGAGCAGTTCTTC.

The count of this clonotype is one. V and J are TRBV5-5 and TRBJ1-4, with D possibly being TRBD1 (5 bases). CDR1 is SGHKS and CDR2 is YYEKEE in the germline V gene (reference sequence). This CDR3 comprises 12 residues. The ends were cut back, 6 bases at V and 13 bases at J, with 16 bases in the middle. Written as DNA, the CDR3 is TGTGCCAGCACCCTATTTGGTGGGGGACTGTTTTTT. It yields the protein CASTLFGGGLFF.

The J gene is TRBJ2-7, the V gene TRBV11-2; D may be TRBD1 (5 bases). Trimming removed 5 bases at V and 2 bases at J, with 19 bases between. CDR3 length equals 16 residues. Germline V lookup: CDR1 SGHAT, CDR2 FQNNGV. In nucleotides, the CDR3 is TGTGCCAGCAGCGCTGTGGGGCAGTCCATCCCCTACGAGCAGTACTTC. Translated, it gives CASSAVGQSIPYEQYF. The full variable domain, its missing parts supplied by reference TRBV11-2 and TRBJ2-7, is EAGVAQSPRYKIIEKRQSVAFWCNPISGHATLYWYQQILGQGPKLLIQFQNNGVVDDSQLPKDRFSAERLKGVDSTLKIQPAKLEDSAVYLCASSAVGQSIPYEQYFGPGTRLTVT.

This clonotype was seen repeatedly, ten times or more. This sequence joins TRBV19 and TRBJ2-1, with a tentative D call TRBD1 (5 bases). Trimming shortened V by 6 bases and J by 6 bases, and 12 bases separated the two germline ends. Germline V gene data show CDR1 as LNHDA and CDR2 as SQIVND (reference sequence). This CDR3 spans 13 amino acids. CDR3 sequence reads: CASRNLQGNEQFF. In DNA form, the CDR3 reads TGTGCCAGTAGAAACCTCCAGGGCAATGAGCAGTTCTTC.

This chain joins TRBV19 and TRBJ2-3, with TRBD1 matching 10 bases. The V gene end was trimmed by 6 bases and the J gene end by 7 bases; junction bases not matched to a gene: 13. The length of the CDR3 is 16 residues. From germline, CDR1 is LNHDA and CDR2 SQIVND (reference sequence). The CDR3 DNA reads as TGTGCCAGTAGACCGGGACAGGGGATTCGCGGGAATACGCAGTATTTT. Translation gives CASRPGQGIRGNTQYF. The complete variable domain, with remaining parts taken from reference TRBV19 and TRBJ2-3, reads DGGITQSPKYLFRKEGQNVTLSCEQNLNHDAMYWYRQDPGQGLRLIYYSQIVNDFQKGDIAEGYSVSREKKESFPLTVTSAQKNPTAFYLCASRPGQGIRGNTQYFGPGTRLTVL.

This clonotype has at least ten counts. This chain uses TRBV9 with TRBJ2-2; 11 bases are a match to TRBD2. The V gene's germline CDR1 is SGDLS and CDR2 YYNGEE. This CDR3 comprises 17 residues. J gave up 5 bases and V 4 bases, and 10 bases lay outside the gene matches. The CDR3 sequence: CASSRDIAGGPTGELFF. The CDR3 nucleotides read TGTGCCAGCAGCCGAGACATAGCGGGAGGGCCAACCGGGGAGCTGTTTTTT.

This clonotype appeared many times. The rearrangement links TRBV4-1 to TRBJ2-1, with 7 nucleotides matching TRBD2. Germline V gene data show CDR1 as MGHRA and CDR2 as YSYEKL. The CDR3 length is 16 residues. V lost 4 bases and J lost 6; bases outside the gene matches: 12. The CDR3, as DNA: TGCGCCAGCAGCCGGCCAGGGACTACCCTAGGCAATGAGCAGTTCTTC. Protein sequence: CASSRPGTTLGNEQFF.

This clonotype was seen ten or more times. In nucleotides, the CDR3 is TGTGCCAGCAGCCCAAATTACTGGGAAGCCTACGAGCAGTACTTC. Protein sequence: CASSPNYWEAYEQYF. This chain uses TRBV11-3 with TRBJ2-7; D is uncertain. Trimming took off 5 bases at V and 2 bases at J, with 16 bases between the two ends. This CDR3 region has 15 residues. The V gene's germline CDR1 is SGHNT and CDR2 YENEEA.

The chain recombines TRBV19 with TRBJ1-2; TRBD1 matches at 7 bases. The CDR3 runs to 15 residues. Unmatched junction bases numbered 12, after V lost 7 bases and J lost 4 bases. Germline V gene lookup returns CDR1 LNHDA and CDR2 SQIVND (reference sequence). CDR3 DNA: TGTGCCAGTACCCCGGGGCAGGGGGTTAGCTATGGCTACACCTTC. It is translated as CASTPGQGVSYGYTF.

This chain connects TRBV25-1 to TRBJ2-7, with 7 bases aligning to TRBD2. This CDR3 is built from 16 residues. CDR1 MGHDK and CDR2 SYGVNS come from the germline V gene. Losses at the gene ends were 4 bases for V and 5 bases for J; bases not matched to a gene: 14. DNA for the CDR3: TGTGCCAGCAGTGTTTCCGGGGGGACCTTCGCCCACGAGCAGTACTTC. This gives the protein CASSVSGGTFAHEQYF.

This chain joins TRBV7-3 and TRBJ2-3; 7 nucleotides align to TRBD2. The CDR3 has 16 amino acids. Germline lookup yields CDR1 SGHTA and CDR2 FQGTGA. V shed 5 bases, J shed 1 base, and the junction held 9 bases outside the gene matches. The chain's CDR3 is CASSELLALGTDTQYF. The CDR3 DNA follows: TGTGCCAGCAGCGAACTACTAGCGCTTGGCACAGATACGCAGTATTTT. The full variable domain, rest sourced from reference TRBV7-3 and TRBJ2-3, is GAGVSQTPSNKVTEKGKYVELRCDPISGHTALYWYRQSLGQGPEFLIYFQGTGAADDSGLPNDRFFAVRPEGSVSTLKIQRTERGDSAVYLCASSELLALGTDTQYFGPGTRLTVL.

The chain couples TRBV7-9 to TRBJ1-2; no clear D gene. V was cut by 1 base and J by 2 bases, with 8 bases left in between. From germline, CDR1 is SEHNR and CDR2 FQNEAQ (reference sequence). The CDR3 sequence is 14 residues long. The CDR3 coding sequence is TGTGCCAGCAGCTTAGAGGGCAGGAACTATGGCTACACCTTC. Translating gives CASSLEGRNYGYTF. The full variable domain, completed using reference TRBV7-9 and TRBJ1-2, is DTGVSQNPRHKITKRGQNVTFRCDPISEHNRLYWYRQTLGQGPEFLTYFQNEAQLEKSRLLSDRFSAERPKGSFSTLEIQRTEQGDSAMYLCASSLEGRNYGYTFGSGTRLTVV.